This T cell receptor beta chain was obtained from a study of molecular identifiers for immune sequencing clone quantification. TCRdb passed the PCR reads through MiXCR, listing each CDR3 protein once. The sample yields some 320,000 distinct CDR3 sequences, roughly a quarter seen once. Study results and limitations: Among 950,000 to 1,000,000 naive cells, as was reported, spiked Jurkat TCR RNA from one cell was detectable. For highly expanded clones, sizes could be underestimated when identical TCR molecules share a barcode.

As to this clonotype: What it binds is unknown.

This CDR3 region has 15 residues. The germline V gene has CDR1 SGDLS and CDR2 YYNGEE. V lost 0 bases and J lost 0, with 7 bases in between. This sequence was found in a human donor in good health. Some libraries in this study had Jurkat cell RNA spiked in. Sequenced material: naive CD8+ T cells from blood, with Jurkat cell RNA spiked in. Subset meaning: FACS-sorted CD8+CD4-CCR7+CD45RA+ naive T cells. The chain joins TRBV9 to TRBJ1-3; D remains unclear. This CDR3 reads CASSVDHTSGNTIYF. The DNA of the CDR3 is TGTGCCAGCAGCGTAGATCACACCTCTGGAAACACCATATATTTT.